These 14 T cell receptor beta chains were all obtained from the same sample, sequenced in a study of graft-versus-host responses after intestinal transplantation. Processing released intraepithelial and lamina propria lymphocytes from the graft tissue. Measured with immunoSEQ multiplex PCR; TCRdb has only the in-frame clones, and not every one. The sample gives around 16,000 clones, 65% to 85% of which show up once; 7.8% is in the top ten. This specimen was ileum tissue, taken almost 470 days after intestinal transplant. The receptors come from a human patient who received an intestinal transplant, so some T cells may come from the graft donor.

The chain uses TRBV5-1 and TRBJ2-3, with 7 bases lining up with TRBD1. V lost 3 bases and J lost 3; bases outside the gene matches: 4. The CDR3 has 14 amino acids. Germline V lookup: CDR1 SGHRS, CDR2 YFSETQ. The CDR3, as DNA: TGCGCCAGCAGCTCCCGCAGGGGGACAGATACGCAGTATTTT. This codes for CASSSRRGTDTQYF.

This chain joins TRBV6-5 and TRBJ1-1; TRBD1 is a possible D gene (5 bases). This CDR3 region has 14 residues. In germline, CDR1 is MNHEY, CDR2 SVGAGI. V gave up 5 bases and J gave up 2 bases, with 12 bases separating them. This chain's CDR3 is CASSHGQGNTEAFF. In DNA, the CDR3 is TGTGCCAGCAGTCACGGGCAGGGAAACACTGAAGCTTTCTTT.

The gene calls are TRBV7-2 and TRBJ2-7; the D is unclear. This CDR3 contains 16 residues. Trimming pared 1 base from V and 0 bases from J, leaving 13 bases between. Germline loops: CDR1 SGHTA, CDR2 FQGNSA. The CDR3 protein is CASSLGLHFLSYEQYF. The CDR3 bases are TGTGCCAGCAGCTTAGGTCTCCATTTCCTCTCCTACGAGCAGTACTTC.

The CDR3 DNA reads as TGTGCCAGCAGTGAATTAGGGACAGTAGATTGTACGCAGTATTTT. Its protein is CASSELGTVDCTQYF. The chain recombines TRBV25-1 with TRBJ2-3, with 7 bases lining up with TRBD1. CDR3 length: 15 amino acids. V lost 1 base, J lost 8 bases, and 9 bases stayed unmatched. The V gene's germline CDR1 is MGHDK and CDR2 SYGVNS.

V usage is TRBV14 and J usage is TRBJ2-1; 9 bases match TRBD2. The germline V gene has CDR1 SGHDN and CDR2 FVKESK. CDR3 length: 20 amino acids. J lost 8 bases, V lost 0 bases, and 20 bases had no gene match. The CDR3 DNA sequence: TGTGCCAGCAGCCAAGAAGCCCACCTGCAGCAGCGGGGGGCCGGGGATGAGCAGTTCTTC. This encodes CASSQEAHLQQRGAGDEQFF. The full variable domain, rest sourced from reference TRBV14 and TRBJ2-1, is EAGVTQFPSHSVIEKGQTVTLRCDPISGHDNLYWYRRVMGKEIKFLLHFVKESKQDESGMPNNRFLAERTGGTYSTLKVQPAELEDSGVYFCASSQEAHLQQRGAGDEQFFGPGTRLTVL.

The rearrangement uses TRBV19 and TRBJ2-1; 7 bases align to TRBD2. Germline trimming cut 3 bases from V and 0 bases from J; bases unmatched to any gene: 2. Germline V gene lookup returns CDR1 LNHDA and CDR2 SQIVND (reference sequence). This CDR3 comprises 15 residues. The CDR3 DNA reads TGTGCCAGTAGTATCTCGGGGGGCTCCTACAATGAGCAGTTCTTC. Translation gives CASSISGGSYNEQFF.

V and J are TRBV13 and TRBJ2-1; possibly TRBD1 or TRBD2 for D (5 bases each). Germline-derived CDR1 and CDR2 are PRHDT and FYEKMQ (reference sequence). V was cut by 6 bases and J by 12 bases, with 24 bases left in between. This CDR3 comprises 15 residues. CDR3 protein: CASRPRDPGYGGQFF. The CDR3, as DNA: TGTGCCAGCAGACCCCGGGACCCAGGATATGGGGGGCAGTTCTTC.

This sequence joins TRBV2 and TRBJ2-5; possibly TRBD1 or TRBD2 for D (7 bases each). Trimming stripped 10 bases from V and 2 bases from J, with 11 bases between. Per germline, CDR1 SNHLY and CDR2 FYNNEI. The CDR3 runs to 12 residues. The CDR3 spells CATGGAQETQYF. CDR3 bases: TGTGCCACAGGGGGGGCGCAAGAGACCCAGTACTTC.

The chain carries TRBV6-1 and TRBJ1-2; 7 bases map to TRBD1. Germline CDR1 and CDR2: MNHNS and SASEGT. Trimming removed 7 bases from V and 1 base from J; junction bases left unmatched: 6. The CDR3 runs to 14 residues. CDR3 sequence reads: CASTDRARNYGYTF. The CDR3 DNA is TGTGCCAGCACCGACAGGGCCCGTAACTATGGCTACACCTTC.

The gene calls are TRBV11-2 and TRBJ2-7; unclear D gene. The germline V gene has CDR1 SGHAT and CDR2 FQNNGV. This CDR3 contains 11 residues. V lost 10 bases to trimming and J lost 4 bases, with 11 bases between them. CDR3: CATLNGYEQYF. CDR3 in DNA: TGTGCCACCCTGAATGGTTACGAGCAGTACTTC.

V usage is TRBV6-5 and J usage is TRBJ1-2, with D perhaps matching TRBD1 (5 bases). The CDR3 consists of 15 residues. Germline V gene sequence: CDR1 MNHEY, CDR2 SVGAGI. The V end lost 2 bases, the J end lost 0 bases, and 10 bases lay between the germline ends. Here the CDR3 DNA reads TGTGCCAGCAGTTACGTGGGGGGAACTAACTATGGCTACACCTTC. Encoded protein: CASSYVGGTNYGYTF.

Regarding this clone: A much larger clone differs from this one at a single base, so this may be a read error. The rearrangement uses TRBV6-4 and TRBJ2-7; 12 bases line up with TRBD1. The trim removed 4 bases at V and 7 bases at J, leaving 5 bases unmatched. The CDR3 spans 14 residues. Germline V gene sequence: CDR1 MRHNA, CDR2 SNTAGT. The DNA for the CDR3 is TGTGCCAGCAGTGCCGGGACAGGGGGCAATGAGCAGTACTTC. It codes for CASSAGTGGNEQYF.

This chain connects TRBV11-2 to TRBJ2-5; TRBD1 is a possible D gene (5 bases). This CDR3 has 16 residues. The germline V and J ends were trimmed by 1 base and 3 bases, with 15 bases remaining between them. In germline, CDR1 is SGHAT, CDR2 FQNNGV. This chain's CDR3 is CASSLGTSIGEETQYF. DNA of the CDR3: TGTGCCAGCAGCTTAGGGACCTCTATAGGGGAAGAGACCCAGTACTTC.

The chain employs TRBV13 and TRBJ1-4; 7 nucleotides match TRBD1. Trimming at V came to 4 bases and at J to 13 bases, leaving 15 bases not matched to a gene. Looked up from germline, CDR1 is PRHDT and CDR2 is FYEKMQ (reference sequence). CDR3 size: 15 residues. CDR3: CASSSGTAFDLRLFF. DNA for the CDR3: TGTGCCAGCAGCTCCGGGACAGCCTTCGATTTGAGACTGTTTTTT.